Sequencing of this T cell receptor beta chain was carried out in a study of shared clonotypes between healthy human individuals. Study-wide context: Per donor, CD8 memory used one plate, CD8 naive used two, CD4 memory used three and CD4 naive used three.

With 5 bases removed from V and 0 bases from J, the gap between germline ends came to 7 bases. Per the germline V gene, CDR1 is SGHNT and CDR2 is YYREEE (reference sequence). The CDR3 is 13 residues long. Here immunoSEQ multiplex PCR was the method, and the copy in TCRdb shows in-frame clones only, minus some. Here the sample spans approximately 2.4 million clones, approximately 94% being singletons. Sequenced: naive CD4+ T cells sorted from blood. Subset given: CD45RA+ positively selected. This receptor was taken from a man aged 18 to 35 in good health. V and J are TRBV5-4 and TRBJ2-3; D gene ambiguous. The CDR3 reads CASRKQSTDTQYF. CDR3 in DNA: TGTGCCAGCAGAAAACAGAGCACAGATACGCAGTATTTT. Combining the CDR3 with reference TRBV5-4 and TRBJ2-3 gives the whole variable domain ETGVTQSPTHLIKTRGQQVTLRCSSQSGHNTVSWYQQALGQGPQFIFQYYREEENGRGNFPPRFSGLQFPNYSSELNVNALELDDSALYLCASRKQSTDTQYFGPGTRLTVL.